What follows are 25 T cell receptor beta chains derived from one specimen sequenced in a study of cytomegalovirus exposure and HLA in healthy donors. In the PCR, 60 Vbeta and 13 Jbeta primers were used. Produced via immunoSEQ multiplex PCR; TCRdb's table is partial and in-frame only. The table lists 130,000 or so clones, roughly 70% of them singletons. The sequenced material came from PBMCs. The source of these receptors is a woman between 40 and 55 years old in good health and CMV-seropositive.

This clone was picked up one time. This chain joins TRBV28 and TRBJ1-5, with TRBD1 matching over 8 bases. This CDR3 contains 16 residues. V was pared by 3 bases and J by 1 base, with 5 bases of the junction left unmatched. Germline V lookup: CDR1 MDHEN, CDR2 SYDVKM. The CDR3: CASSFDRGVSNQPQHF. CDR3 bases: TGTGCCAGCAGTTTCGACAGGGGTGTCAGCAATCAGCCCCAGCATTTT. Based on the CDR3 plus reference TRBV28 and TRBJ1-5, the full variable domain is DVKVTQSSRYLVKRTGEKVFLECVQDMDHENMFWYRQDPGLGLRLIYFSYDVKMKEKGDIPEGYSVSREKKERFSLILESASTNQTSMYLCASSFDRGVSNQPQHFGDGTRLSIL.

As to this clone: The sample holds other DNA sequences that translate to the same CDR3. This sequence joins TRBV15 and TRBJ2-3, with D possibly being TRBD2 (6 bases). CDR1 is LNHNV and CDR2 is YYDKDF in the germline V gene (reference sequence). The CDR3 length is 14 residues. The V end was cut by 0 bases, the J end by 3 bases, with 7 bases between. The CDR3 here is CATSREGRTDTQYF. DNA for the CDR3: TGTGCCACCAGCAGAGAAGGGAGGACAGATACGCAGTATTTT. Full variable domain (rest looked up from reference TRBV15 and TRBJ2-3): DAMVIQNPRYQVTQFGKPVTLSCSQTLNHNVMYWYQQKSSQAPKLLFHYYDKDFNNEADTPDNFQSRRPNTSFCFLDIRSPGLGDTAMYLCATSREGRTDTQYFGPGTRLTVL.

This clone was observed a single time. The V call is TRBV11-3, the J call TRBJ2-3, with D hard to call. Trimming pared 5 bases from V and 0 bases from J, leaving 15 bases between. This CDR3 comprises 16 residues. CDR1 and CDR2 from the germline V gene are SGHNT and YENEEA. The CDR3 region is CASSRNSLTSTDTQYF. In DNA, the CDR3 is TGTGCCAGCAGCCGAAATAGTCTTACTAGCACAGATACGCAGTATTTT. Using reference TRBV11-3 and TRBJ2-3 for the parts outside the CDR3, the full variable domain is EAGVVQSPRYKIIEKKQPVAFWCNPISGHNTLYWYLQNLGQGPELLIRYENEEAVDDSQLPKDRFSAERLKGVDSTLKIQPAELGDSAVYLCASSRNSLTSTDTQYFGPGTRLTVL.

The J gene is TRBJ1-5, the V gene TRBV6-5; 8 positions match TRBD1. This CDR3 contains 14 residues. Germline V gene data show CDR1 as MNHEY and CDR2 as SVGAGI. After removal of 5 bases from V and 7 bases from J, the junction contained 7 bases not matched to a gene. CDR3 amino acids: CASSPRQGYQPQHF. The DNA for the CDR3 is TGTGCCAGCAGTCCTCGACAGGGGTACCAGCCCCAGCATTTT.

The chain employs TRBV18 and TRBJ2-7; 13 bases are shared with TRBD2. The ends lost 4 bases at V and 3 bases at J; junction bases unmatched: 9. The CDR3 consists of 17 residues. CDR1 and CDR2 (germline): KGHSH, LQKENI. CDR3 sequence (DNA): TGTGCCAGCTCACAAAAGACTAGCGGGGGGCCTAACTACGAGCAGTACTTC. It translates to CASSQKTSGGPNYEQYF.

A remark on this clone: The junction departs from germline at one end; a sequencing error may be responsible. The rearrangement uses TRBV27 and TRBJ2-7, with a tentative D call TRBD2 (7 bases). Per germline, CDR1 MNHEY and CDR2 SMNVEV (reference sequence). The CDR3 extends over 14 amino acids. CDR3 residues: CASTGASGTYEQYF. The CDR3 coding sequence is TGTGCTAGCACGGGGGCTAGCGGAACCTACGAGCAGTACTTC.

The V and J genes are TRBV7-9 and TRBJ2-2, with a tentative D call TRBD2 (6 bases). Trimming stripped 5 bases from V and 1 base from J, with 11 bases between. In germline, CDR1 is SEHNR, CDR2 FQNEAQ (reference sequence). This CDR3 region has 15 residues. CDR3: CASSLGGLNTGELFF. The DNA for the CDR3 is TGTGCCAGCAGCCTCGGGGGATTGAACACCGGGGAGCTGTTTTTT.

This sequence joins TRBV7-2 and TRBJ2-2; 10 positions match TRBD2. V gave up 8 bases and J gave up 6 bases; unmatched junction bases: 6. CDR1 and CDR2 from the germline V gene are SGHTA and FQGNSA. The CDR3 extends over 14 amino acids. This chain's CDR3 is CASASGRESGELFF. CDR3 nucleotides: TGTGCCAGCGCTAGCGGGAGAGAATCCGGGGAGCTGTTTTTT.

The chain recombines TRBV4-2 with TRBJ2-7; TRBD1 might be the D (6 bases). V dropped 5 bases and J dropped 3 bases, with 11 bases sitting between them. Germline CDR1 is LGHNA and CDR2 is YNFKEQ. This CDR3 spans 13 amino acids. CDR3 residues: CASSLNRDYEQYF. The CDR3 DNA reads TGTGCCAGCAGCTTGAACAGGGACTACGAGCAGTACTTC.

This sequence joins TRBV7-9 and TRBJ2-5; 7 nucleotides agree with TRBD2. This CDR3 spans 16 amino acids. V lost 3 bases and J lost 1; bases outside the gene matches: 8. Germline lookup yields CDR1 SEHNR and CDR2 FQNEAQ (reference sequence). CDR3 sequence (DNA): TGTGCCAGCAGCTTGTATGTCTCGGGGGGCCAAGAGACCCAGTACTTC. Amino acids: CASSLYVSGGQETQYF.

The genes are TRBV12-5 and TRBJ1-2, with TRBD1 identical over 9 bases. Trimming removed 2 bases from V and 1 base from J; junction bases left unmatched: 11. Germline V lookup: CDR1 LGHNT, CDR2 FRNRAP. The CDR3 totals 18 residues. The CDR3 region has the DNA TGTGCTAGTGGTTTGACCCCCCCGGACAGGGGCAATAACTATGGCTACACCTTC. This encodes CASGLTPPDRGNNYGYTF.

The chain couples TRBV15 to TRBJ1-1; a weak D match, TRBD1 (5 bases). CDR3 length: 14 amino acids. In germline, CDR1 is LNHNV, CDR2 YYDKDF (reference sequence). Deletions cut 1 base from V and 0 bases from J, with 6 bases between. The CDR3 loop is CATSRGGVNTEAFF. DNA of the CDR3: TGTGCCACCAGCAGAGGGGGCGTGAACACTGAAGCTTTCTTT. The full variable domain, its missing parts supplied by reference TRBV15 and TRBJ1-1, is DAMVIQNPRYQVTQFGKPVTLSCSQTLNHNVMYWYQQKSSQAPKLLFHYYDKDFNNEADTPDNFQSRRPNTSFCFLDIRSPGLGDTAMYLCATSRGGVNTEAFFGQGTRLTVV.

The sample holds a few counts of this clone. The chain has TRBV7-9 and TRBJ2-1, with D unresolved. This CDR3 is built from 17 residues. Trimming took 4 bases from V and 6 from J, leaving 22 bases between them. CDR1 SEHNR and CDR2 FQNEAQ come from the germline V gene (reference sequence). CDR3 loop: CASSYNGRHSLLNEQFF. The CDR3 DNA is TGTGCCAGCAGCTATAACGGAAGACACTCACTCCTCAATGAGCAGTTCTTC.

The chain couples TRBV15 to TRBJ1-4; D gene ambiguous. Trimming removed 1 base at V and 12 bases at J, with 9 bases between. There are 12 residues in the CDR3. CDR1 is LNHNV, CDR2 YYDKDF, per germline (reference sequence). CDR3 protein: CATSRGTEELFF. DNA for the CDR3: TGTGCCACCAGCAGAGGGACTGAGGAACTGTTTTTT. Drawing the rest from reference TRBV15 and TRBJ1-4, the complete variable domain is DAMVIQNPRYQVTQFGKPVTLSCSQTLNHNVMYWYQQKSSQAPKLLFHYYDKDFNNEADTPDNFQSRRPNTSFCFLDIRSPGLGDTAMYLCATSRGTEELFFGSGTQLSVL.

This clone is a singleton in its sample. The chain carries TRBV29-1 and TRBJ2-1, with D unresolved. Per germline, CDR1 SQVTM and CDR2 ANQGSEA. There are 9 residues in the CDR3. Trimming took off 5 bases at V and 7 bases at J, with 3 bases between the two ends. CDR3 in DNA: TGCAGCGTTCCTAATGAGCAGTTCTTC. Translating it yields CSVPNEQFF.

The CDR3 here is CASSLGRTSGSSYNEQFF. DNA of the CDR3: TGTGCCAGCAGCTTAGGGAGGACTAGTGGTAGCTCCTACAATGAGCAGTTCTTC. The gene calls are TRBV7-8 and TRBJ2-1; 7 nucleotides align to TRBD2. The trim removed 1 base at V and 0 bases at J, leaving 9 bases unmatched. The CDR3 is 18 amino acids. Germline V gene data show CDR1 as SGHVS and CDR2 as FQNEAQ. Looking up the rest from reference TRBV7-8 and TRBJ2-1 gives the full variable domain: GAGVSQSPRYKVAKRGQDVALRCDPISGHVSLFWYQQALGQGPEFLTYFQNEAQLDKSGLPSDRFFAERPEGSVSTLKIQRTQQEDSAVYLCASSLGRTSGSSYNEQFFGPGTRLTVL.

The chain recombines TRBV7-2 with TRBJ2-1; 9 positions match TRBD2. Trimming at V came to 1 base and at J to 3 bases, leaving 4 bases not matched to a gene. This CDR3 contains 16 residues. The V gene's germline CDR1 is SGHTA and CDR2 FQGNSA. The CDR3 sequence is CASSLVGTSNYNEQFF. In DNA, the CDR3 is TGTGCCAGCAGCTTAGTCGGGACTAGCAACTACAATGAGCAGTTCTTC.

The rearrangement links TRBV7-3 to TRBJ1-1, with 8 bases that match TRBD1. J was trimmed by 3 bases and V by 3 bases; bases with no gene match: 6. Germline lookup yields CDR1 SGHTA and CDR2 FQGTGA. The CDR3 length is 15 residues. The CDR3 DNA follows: TGTGCCAGCAGCTTCGACAGGGGCCCAGACACTGAAGCTTTCTTT. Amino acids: CASSFDRGPDTEAFF.

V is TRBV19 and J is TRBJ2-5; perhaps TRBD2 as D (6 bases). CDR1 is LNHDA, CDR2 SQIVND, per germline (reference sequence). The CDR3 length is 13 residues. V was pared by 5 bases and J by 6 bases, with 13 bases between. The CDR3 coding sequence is TGTGCCAGTAGTTGGAGGGGTGAAAAGACCCAGTACTTC. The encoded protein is CASSWRGEKTQYF.

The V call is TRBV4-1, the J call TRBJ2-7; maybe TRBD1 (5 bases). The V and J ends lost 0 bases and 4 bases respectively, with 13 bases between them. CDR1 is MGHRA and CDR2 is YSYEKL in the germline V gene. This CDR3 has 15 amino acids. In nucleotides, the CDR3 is TGCGCCAGCAGCCAAGATAACCAGGGTATGTACGAGCAGTACTTC. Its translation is CASSQDNQGMYEQYF.

In DNA form, the CDR3 reads TGTGCCAGCAGCTCGACTAGCGGGAGGGCCGCAGATACGCAGTATTTT. This translates into CASSSTSGRAADTQYF. V and J are TRBV7-6 and TRBJ2-3, with 14 bases fitting TRBD2. CDR1 is SGHVS, CDR2 FNYEAQ, per germline. V lost 4 bases and J lost 4; bases outside the gene matches: 4. The CDR3 sequence is 16 residues long.

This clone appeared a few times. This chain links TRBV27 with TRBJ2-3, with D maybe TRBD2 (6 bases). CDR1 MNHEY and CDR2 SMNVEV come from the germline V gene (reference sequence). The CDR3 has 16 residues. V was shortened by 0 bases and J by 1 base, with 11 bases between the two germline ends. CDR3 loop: CASSLSPGVGTDTQYF. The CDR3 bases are TGTGCCAGCAGTTTATCTCCGGGAGTAGGCACAGATACGCAGTATTTT.

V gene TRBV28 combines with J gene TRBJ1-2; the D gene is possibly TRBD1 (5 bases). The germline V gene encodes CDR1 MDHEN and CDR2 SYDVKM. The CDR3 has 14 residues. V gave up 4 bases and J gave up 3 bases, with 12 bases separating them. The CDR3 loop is CASSYTGFDYGYTF. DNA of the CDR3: TGTGCCAGCAGTTACACAGGTTTTGACTATGGCTACACCTTC.

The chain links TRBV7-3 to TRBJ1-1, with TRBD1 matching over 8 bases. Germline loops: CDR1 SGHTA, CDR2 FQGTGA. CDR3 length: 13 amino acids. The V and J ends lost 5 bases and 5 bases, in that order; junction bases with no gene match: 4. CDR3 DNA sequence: TGTGCCAGCAGCCCAAGACAGGGGACTGAAGCTTTCTTT. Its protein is CASSPRQGTEAFF.

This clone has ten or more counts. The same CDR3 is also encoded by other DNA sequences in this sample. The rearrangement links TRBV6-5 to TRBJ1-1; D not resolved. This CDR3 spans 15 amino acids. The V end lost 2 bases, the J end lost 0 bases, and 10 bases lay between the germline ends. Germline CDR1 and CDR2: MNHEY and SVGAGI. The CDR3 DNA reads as TGTGCCAGCAGTTACGGTTTGGAGATGAACACTGAAGCTTTCTTT. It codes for CASSYGLEMNTEAFF.